This T cell receptor (beta chain) was sequenced in a study of human T cells and chemical hapten exposure. Notes on the study in general: Compared with pre-sensitization or healthy control sets, expanded TCRs clustered more.

Unique molecular identifiers were attached to individual cDNA molecules within the library. TCRdb independently ran MiXCR on the RACE reads; one entry per CDR3 protein. Of 300,000 to 350,000 distinct CDR3 sequences listed, under 8% are singletons. The time point was: patch test 1, 2 weeks after DPC sensitization. Regarding treatment: therapeutic diphenylcyclopropenone sensitization with weekly scalp DPC. Remarks on this clonotype: Its matching antigen is unknown.

This sequence originates from a woman between 18 and 30 years old with alopecia areata. Some clones in this sample may be carry-over from other donors' samples. Sequencing used whole blood, obtained in connection with sensitization to the hapten diphenylcyclopropenone (DPC).

The CDR3 nucleotides read TGTGCCAGCAGTGGCAACTACAGGGTCCCCGTGTATGGCTACACCTTC. Encoded protein: CASSGNYRVPVYGYTF. The genes are TRBV6-1 and TRBJ1-2; D is possibly TRBD1 (6 bases). V was shortened by 4 bases and J by 5 bases, with 20 bases between the two germline ends. Germline CDR1 reads MNHNS; CDR2 reads SASEGT. The CDR3 consists of 16 residues.